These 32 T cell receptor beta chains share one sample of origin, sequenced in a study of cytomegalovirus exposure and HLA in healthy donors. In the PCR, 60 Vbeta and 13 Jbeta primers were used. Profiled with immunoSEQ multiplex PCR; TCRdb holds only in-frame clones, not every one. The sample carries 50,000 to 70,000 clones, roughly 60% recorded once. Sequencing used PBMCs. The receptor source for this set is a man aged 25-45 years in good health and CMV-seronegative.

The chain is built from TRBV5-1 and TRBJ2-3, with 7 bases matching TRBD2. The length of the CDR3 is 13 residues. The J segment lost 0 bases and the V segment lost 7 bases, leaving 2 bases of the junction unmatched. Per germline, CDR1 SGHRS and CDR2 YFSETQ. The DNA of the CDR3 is TGCGCCAGCGCAGCGGGGAGCACAGATACGCAGTATTTT. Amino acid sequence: CASAAGSTDTQYF.

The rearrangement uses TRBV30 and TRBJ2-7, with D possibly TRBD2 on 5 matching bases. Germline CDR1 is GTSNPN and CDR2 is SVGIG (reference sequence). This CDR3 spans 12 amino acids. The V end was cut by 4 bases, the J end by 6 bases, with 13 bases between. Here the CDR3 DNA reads TGTGCCTGGACGAGGGATTCGGGCGAGCAGTACTTC. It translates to CAWTRDSGEQYF.

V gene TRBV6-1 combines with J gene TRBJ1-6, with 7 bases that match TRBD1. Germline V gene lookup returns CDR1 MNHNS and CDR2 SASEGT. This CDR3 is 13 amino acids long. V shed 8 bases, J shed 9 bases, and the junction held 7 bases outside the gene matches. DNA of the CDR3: TGTGCCAGCGTACAGGGGCGTCCTTCACCCCTCCACTTT. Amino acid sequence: CASVQGRPSPLHF.

DNA of the CDR3: TGTGCCAGCAGTAACAGGGACAACCAAGAGACCCAGTACTTC. Its translation: CASSNRDNQETQYF. This rearrangement joins TRBV6-6 to TRBJ2-5, with D perhaps TRBD1 (6 bases). V lost 5 bases and J 0 bases, leaving 10 bases between the germline ends. Germline V gene lookup returns CDR1 MNHNY and CDR2 SVGAGI (reference sequence). The CDR3 consists of 14 residues.

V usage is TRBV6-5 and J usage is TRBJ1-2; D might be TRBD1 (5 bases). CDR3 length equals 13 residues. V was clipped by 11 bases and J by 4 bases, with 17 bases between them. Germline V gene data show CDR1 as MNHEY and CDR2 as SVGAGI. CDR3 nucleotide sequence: TGTGCCTCTCAAGGGTACGGGGGCTATGGCTACACCTTC. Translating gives CASQGYGGYGYTF.

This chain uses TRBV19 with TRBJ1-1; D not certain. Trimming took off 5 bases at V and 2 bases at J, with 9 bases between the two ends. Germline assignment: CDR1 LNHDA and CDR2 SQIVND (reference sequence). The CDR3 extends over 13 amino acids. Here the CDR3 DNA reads TGTGCCAGTAGTCCTGTACTAAACACTGAAGCTTTCTTT. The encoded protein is CASSPVLNTEAFF.

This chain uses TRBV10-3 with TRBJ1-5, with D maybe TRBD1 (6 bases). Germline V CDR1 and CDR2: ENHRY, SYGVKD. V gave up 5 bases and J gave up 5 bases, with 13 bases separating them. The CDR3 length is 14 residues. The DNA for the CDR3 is TGTGCCATCAGTACAGAAGGGGGATATCAGCCCCAGCATTTT. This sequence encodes CAISTEGGYQPQHF.

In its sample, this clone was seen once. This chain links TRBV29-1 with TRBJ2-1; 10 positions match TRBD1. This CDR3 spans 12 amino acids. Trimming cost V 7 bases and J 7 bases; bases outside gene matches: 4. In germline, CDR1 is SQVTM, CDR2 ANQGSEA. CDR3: CSGRDRGNEQFF. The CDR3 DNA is TGCAGCGGGAGGGACAGGGGAAATGAGCAGTTCTTC.

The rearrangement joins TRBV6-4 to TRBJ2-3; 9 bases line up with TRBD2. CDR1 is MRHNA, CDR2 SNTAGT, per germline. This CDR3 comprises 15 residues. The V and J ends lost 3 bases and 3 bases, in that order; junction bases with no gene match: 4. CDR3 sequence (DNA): TGTGCCAGCAGTGATGGAGCGGGGGGTACAGATACGCAGTATTTT. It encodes CASSDGAGGTDTQYF.

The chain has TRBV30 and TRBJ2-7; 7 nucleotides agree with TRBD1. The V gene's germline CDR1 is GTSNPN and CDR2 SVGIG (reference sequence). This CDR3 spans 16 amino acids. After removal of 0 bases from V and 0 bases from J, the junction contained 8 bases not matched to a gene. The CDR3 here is CAWSVLLGTASYEQYF. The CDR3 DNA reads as TGTGCCTGGAGTGTACTTCTTGGGACAGCCTCCTACGAGCAGTACTTC.

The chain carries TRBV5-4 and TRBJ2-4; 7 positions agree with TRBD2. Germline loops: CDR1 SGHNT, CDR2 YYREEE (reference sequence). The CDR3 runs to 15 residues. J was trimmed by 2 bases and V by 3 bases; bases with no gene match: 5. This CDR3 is CASSSGRVTKNIQYF. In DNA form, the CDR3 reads TGTGCCAGCAGCTCAGGGAGGGTAACCAAAAACATTCAGTACTTC.

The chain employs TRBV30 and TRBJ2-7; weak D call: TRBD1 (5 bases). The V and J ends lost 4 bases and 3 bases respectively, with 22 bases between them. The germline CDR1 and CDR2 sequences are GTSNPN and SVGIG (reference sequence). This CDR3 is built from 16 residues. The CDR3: CAWNRWIYDRYYEQYF. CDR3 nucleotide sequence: TGTGCCTGGAACAGATGGATTTACGACAGATACTACGAGCAGTACTTC.

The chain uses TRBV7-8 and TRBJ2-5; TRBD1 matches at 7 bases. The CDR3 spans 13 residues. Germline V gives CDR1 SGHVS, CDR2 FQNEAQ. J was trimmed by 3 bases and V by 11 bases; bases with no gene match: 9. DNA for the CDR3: TGTGCCGGGACGACAGGGCCGGAAGAGACCCAGTACTTC. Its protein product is CAGTTGPEETQYF.

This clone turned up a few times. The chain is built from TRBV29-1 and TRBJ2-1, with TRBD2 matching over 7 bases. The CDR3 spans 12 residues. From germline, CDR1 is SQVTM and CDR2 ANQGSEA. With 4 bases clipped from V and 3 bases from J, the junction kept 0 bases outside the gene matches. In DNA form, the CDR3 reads TGCAGCGTTGGGGGGGGCTACAATGAGCAGTTCTTC. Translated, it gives CSVGGGYNEQFF.

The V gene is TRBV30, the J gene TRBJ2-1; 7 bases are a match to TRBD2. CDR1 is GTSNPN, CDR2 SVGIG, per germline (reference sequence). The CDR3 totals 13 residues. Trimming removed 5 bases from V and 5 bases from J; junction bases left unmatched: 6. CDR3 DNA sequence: TGTGCCTGGGAGCGGGGCGTGAACAATGAGCAGTTCTTC. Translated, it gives CAWERGVNNEQFF.

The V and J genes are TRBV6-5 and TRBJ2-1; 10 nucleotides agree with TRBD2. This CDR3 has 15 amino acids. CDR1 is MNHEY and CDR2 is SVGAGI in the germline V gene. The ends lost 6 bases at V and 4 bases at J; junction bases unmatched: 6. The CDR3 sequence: CASRLAGGVYNEQFF. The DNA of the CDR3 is TGTGCCAGCAGATTAGCGGGGGGCGTATACAATGAGCAGTTCTTC.

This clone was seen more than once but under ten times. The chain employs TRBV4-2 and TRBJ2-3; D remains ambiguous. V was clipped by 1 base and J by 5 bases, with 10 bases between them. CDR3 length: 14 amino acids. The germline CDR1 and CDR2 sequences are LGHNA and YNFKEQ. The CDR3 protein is CASSQVLSGDTQYF. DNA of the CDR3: TGTGCCAGCAGCCAAGTTTTGTCCGGAGATACGCAGTATTTT.

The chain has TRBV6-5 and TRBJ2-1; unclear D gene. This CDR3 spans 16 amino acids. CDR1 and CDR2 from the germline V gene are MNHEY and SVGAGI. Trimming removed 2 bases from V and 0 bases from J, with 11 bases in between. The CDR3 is CASSYNVPSSYNEQFF. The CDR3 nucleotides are TGTGCCAGCAGTTACAACGTTCCGAGCTCCTACAATGAGCAGTTCTTC.

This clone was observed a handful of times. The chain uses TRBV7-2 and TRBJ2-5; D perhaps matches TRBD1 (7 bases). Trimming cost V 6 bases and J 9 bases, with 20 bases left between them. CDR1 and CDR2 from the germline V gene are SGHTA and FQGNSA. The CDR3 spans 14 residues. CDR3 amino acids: CASSGGWTGTAQYF. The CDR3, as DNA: TGTGCCAGCAGTGGAGGGTGGACAGGTACGGCCCAGTACTTC. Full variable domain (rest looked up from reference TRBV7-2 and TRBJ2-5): GAGVSQSPSNKVTEKGKDVELRCDPISGHTALYWYRQSLGQGLEFLIYFQGNSAPDKSGLPSDRFSAERTGGSVSTLTIQRTQQEDSAVYLCASSGGWTGTAQYFGPGTRLLVL.

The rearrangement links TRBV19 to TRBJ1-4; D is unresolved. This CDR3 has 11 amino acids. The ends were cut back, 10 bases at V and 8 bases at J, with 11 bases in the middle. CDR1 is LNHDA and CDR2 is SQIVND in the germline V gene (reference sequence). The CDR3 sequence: CATGVREKLFF. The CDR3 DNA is TGTGCCACCGGAGTGAGGGAAAAACTGTTTTTT.

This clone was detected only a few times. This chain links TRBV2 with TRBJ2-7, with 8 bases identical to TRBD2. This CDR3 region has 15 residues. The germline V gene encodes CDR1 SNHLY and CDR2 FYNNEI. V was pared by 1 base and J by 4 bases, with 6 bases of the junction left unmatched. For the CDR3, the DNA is TGTGCCAGCAGTGAAGGGCGGGGGGCATTATACGAGCAGTACTTC. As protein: CASSEGRGALYEQYF.

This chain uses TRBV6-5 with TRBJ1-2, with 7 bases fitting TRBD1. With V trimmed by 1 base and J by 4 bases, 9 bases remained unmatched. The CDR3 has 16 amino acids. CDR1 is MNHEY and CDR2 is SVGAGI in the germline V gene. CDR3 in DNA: TGTGCCAGCAGTTACTACAGGGGTACTGTCGTCTATGGCTACACCTTC. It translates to CASSYYRGTVVYGYTF.

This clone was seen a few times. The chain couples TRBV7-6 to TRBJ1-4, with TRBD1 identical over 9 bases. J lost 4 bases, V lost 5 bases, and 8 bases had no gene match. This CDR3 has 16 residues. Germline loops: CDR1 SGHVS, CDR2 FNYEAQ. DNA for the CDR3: TGTGCCAGCAGCCCCGGGACAGGGCGTGGTAATGAAAAACTGTTTTTT. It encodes CASSPGTGRGNEKLFF.

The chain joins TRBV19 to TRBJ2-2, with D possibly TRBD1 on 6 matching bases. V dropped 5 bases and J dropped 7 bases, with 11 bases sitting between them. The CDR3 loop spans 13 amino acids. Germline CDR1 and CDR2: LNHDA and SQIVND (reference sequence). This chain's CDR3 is CASSLQGGGELFF. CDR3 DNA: TGTGCCAGTAGTTTACAGGGTGGCGGGGAGCTGTTTTTT.

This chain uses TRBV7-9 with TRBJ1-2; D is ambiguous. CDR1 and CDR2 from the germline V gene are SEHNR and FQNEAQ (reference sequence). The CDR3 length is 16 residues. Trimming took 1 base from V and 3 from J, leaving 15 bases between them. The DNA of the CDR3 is TGTGCCAGCAGCTTAGAATCTCAAGCTGGTTACTATGGCTACACCTTC. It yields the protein CASSLESQAGYYGYTF.

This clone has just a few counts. CDR3 sequence (DNA): TGCAGCGTGTTAGAGGTTGGACAGGGGGACACTGAAGCTTTCTTT. Amino acid sequence: CSVLEVGQGDTEAFF. This chain connects TRBV29-1 to TRBJ1-1; 10 nucleotides agree with TRBD1. Germline values: CDR1 SQVTM, CDR2 ANQGSEA. The CDR3 length is 15 residues. The V gene end was trimmed by 6 bases and the J gene end by 3 bases; junction bases not matched to a gene: 10.

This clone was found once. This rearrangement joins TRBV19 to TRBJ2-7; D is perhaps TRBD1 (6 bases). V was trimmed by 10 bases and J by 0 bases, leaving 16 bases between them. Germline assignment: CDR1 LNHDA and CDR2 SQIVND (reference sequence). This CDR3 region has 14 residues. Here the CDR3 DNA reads TGTGCCACTCACCCGACAGGCAACTCCTACGAGCAGTACTTC. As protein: CATHPTGNSYEQYF.

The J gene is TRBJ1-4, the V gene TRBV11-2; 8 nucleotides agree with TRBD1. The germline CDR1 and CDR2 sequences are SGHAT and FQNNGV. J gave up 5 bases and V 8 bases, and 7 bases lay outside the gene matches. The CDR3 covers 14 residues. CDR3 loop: CASGWTGLNEKLFF. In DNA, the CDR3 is TGTGCCAGCGGATGGACAGGGCTGAATGAAAAACTGTTTTTT.

The CDR3 DNA follows: TGTGCCAGCAGTCCTACACCTTCAGGGGGTGGGGGAGCTTTCTTT. This codes for CASSPTPSGGGGAFF. The rearrangement uses TRBV27 and TRBJ1-1; 7 nucleotides align to TRBD1. Trimming removed 5 bases from V and 10 bases from J; junction bases left unmatched: 16. Per germline, CDR1 MNHEY and CDR2 SMNVEV (reference sequence). CDR3 size: 15 residues.

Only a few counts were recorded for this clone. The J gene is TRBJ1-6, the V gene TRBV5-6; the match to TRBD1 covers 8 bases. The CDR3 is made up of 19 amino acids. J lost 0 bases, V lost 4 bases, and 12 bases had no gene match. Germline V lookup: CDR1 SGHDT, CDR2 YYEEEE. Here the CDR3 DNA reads TGTGCCAGCAGCCAAACGATTCGACAGGGGAGCTCCTATAATTCACCCCTCCACTTT. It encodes CASSQTIRQGSSYNSPLHF. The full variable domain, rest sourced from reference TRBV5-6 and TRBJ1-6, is DAGVTQSPTHLIKTRGQQVTLRCSPKSGHDTVSWYQQALGQGPQFIFQYYEEEERQRGNFPDRFSGHQFPNYSSELNVNALLLGDSALYLCASSQTIRQGSSYNSPLHFGNGTRLTVT.

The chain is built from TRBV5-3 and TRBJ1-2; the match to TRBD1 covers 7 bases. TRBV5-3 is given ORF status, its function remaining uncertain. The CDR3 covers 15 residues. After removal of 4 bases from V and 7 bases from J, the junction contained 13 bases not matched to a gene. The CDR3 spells CARSEPGQRFAGYTF. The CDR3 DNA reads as TGTGCCAGAAGCGAGCCGGGACAGCGATTTGCTGGCTACACCTTC.

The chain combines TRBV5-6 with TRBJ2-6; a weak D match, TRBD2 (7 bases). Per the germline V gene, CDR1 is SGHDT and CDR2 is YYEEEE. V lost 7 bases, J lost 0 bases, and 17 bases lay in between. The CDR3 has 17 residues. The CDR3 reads CASGGAGAASGANVLTF. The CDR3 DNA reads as TGTGCCAGCGGTGGGGCGGGGGCAGCCTCTGGGGCCAACGTCCTGACTTTC.